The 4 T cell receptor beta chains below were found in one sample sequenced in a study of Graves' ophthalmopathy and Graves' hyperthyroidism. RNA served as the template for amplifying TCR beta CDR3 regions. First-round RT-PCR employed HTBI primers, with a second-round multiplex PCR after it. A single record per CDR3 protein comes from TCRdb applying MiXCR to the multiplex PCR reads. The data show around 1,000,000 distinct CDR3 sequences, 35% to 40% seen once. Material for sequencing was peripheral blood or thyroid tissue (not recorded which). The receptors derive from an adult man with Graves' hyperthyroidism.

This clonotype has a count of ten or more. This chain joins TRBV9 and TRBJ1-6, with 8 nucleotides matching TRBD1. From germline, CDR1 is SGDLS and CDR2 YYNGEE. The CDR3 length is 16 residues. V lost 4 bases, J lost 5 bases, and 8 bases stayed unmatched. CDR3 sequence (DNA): TGTGCCAGCAGCCCGCGGACAGGGCCAAATAATTCACCCCTCCACTTT. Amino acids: CASSPRTGPNNSPLHF.

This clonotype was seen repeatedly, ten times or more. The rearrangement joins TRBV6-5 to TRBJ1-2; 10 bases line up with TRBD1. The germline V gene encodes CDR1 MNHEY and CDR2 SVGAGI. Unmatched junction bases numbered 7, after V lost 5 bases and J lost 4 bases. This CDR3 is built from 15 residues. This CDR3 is CASSTAGQGTYGYTF. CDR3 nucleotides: TGTGCCAGCAGTACTGCGGGACAGGGGACCTATGGCTACACCTTC.

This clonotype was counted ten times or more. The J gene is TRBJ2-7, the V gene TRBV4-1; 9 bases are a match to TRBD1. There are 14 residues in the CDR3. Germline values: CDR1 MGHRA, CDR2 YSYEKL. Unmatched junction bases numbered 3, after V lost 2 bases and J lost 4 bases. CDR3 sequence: CASSQTGGEYEQYF. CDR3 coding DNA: TGCGCCAGCAGCCAAACAGGGGGCGAATACGAGCAGTACTTC.

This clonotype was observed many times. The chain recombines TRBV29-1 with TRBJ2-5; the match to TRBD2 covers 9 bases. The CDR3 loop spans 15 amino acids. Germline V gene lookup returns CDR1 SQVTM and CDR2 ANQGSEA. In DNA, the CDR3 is TGCAGGGACCAAAGCGGGGGGAACCTAGAAGAGACCCAGTACTTC. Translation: CRDQSGGNLEETQYF.